Listed here are 2 T cell receptor beta chains from one sample, sequenced in a study of liver allograft versus peripheral blood T cells. Study in general: Peripheral blood of the recipients supplied T cell receptor repertoires that were compared with those in transplanted livers.

TCRdb redid the calling of the reads with MiXCR, one entry per CDR3 protein. The profile shows about 2,100 distinct CDR3 sequences, roughly 15% of them singletons. These receptors were collected from a human patient who had a liver transplant. Some T cells may have come from the graft donor.

The chain employs TRBV18 and TRBJ2-1, with TRBD1 identical over 8 bases. V dropped 5 bases and J dropped 5; count of bases not matched to a gene: 2. CDR1 KGHSH and CDR2 LQKENI come from the germline V gene. The CDR3 is 13 amino acids. CDR3 nucleotides: TGTGCCAGCTCAGGGACAGGACACAATGAGCAGTTCTTC. Translating gives CASSGTGHNEQFF.

By its share, this clonotype is large (0.1 to 1%). The chain recombines TRBV6-6 with TRBJ1-2; D may be TRBD1 (5 bases). The CDR3 contains 12 residues. CDR1 is MNHNY and CDR2 is SVGAGI in the germline V gene (reference sequence). Trimming removed 6 bases from V and 4 bases from J, with 9 bases in between. The CDR3 spells CASRGDGYGYTF. The DNA for the CDR3 is TGTGCCAGCAGAGGGGACGGCTATGGCTACACCTTC.